Listed here are 26 T cell receptor beta chains from one sample, sequenced in a study of blood T cell repertoires in COVID-19. Method: immunoSEQ multiplex PCR; TCRdb's copy keeps in-frame clones and lacks some. The sample has more than 300,000 clones, 88% seen once; the top ten hold more than 1%. Sequenced sample: PBMCs or T cells enriched from blood (not recorded which). The receptor set was obtained from a woman aged 18 to 35 who had recovered from COVID-19.

The sample holds one count of this clone. V and J are TRBV2 and TRBJ2-3; 14 bases fit TRBD2. The CDR3 has 16 amino acids. V shed 6 bases, J shed 5 bases, and the junction held 7 bases outside the gene matches. Germline V CDR1 and CDR2: SNHLY, FYNNEI. CDR3 sequence reads: CASRLRLAGGQDTQYF. The CDR3 nucleotides read TGTGCCAGCAGACTCCGACTAGCGGGGGGGCAAGATACGCAGTATTTT.

The V and J genes are TRBV2 and TRBJ1-1; possible D gene TRBD1, 5 bases. There are 15 residues in the CDR3. V was trimmed by 1 base and J by 1 base, leaving 10 bases between them. Germline V gives CDR1 SNHLY, CDR2 FYNNEI. CDR3 DNA sequence: TGTGCCAGCAGTGAAGTATACACAGGGAACACTGAAGCTTTCTTT. It translates to CASSEVYTGNTEAFF.

The chain employs TRBV9 and TRBJ2-1, with D maybe TRBD1 (6 bases). The CDR3 loop spans 14 amino acids. Trimming stripped 3 bases from V and 2 bases from J, with 9 bases between. Germline lookup yields CDR1 SGDLS and CDR2 YYNGEE. Written as DNA, the CDR3 is TGTGCCAGCAGCGGGGACACCACCTACAATGAGCAGTTCTTC. Protein product: CASSGDTTYNEQFF.

The chain recombines TRBV10-3 with TRBJ1-1, with D unresolved. Deletions cut 11 bases from V and 5 bases from J, with 12 bases between. The CDR3 has 11 residues. Germline CDR1 ENHRY, CDR2 SYGVKD. CDR3 amino acids: CAAASGTEAFF. CDR3 bases: TGTGCCGCTGCTTCGGGGACTGAAGCTTTCTTT.

V usage is TRBV7-9 and J usage is TRBJ2-2; 13 bases fit TRBD2. Trimming at V came to 1 base and at J to 1 base, leaving 6 bases not matched to a gene. The CDR3 extends over 19 amino acids. Germline V gene data show CDR1 as SEHNR and CDR2 as FQNEAQ (reference sequence). The CDR3 DNA reads TGTGCCAGCAGCTTAGTGCGACTAGCGGGGGGCCTGAACACCGGGGAGCTGTTTTTT. Encoded protein: CASSLVRLAGGLNTGELFF. The full variable domain, completed using reference TRBV7-9 and TRBJ2-2, is DTGVSQNPRHKITKRGQNVTFRCDPISEHNRLYWYRQTLGQGPEFLTYFQNEAQLEKSRLLSDRFSAERPKGSFSTLEIQRTEQGDSAMYLCASSLVRLAGGLNTGELFFGEGSRLTVL.

The J gene is TRBJ1-2, the V gene TRBV6-5; 8 nucleotides match TRBD1. Germline V lookup: CDR1 MNHEY, CDR2 SVGAGI. V trimming: 6 bases; J trimming: 6 bases; junction bases outside the gene matches: 3. The CDR3 consists of 12 residues. CDR3 protein: CASRRTGHGYTF. The DNA for the CDR3 is TGTGCCAGCAGGCGGACAGGGCATGGCTACACCTTC.

The rearrangement uses TRBV5-6 and TRBJ1-2, with no clear D. This CDR3 has 14 amino acids. Trimming took 2 bases from V and 5 from J, leaving 13 bases between them. Germline-derived CDR1 and CDR2 are SGHDT and YYEEEE. The CDR3: CASSFSHGDYGYTF. In DNA form, the CDR3 reads TGTGCCAGCAGCTTTTCCCACGGGGATTATGGCTACACCTTC.

The CDR3, as DNA: TGTGCCACCAGTAAACCACGGGACAGGGTCTCCTACGAGCAGTACTTC. Protein sequence: CATSKPRDRVSYEQYF. The V and J genes are TRBV15 and TRBJ2-7, with TRBD1 matching over 9 bases. Germline V CDR1 and CDR2: LNHNV, YYDKDF (reference sequence). The CDR3 contains 16 residues. V shed 6 bases, J shed 0 bases, and the junction held 9 bases outside the gene matches.

V usage is TRBV10-1 and J usage is TRBJ2-7, with D unclear. Trimming took 6 bases from V and 4 from J, leaving 13 bases between them. The CDR3 spans 13 residues. Looked up from germline, CDR1 is WNHNN and CDR2 is SYGVQD (reference sequence). CDR3 loop: CASRPTTPYEQYF. The CDR3, as DNA: TGCGCCAGCAGACCCACTACCCCGTACGAGCAGTACTTC.

The chain combines TRBV7-9 with TRBJ1-3; D perhaps matches TRBD1 (5 bases). The germline gives CDR1 SEHNR, CDR2 FQNEAQ (reference sequence). V dropped 6 bases and J dropped 2 bases, with 14 bases sitting between them. CDR3 size: 15 residues. DNA for the CDR3: TGTGCCAGCAGGACTGAAGGGGTGACTGGAAACACCATATATTTT. This gives the protein CASRTEGVTGNTIYF. Using reference TRBV7-9 and TRBJ1-3 for the parts outside the CDR3, the full variable domain is DTGVSQNPRHKITKRGQNVTFRCDPISEHNRLYWYRQTLGQGPEFLTYFQNEAQLEKSRLLSDRFSAERPKGSFSTLEIQRTEQGDSAMYLCASRTEGVTGNTIYFGEGSWLTVV.

V usage is TRBV30 and J usage is TRBJ1-1, with 7 bases identical to TRBD1. This CDR3 region has 15 residues. Trimming took 3 bases from V and 0 from J; bases not matched to a gene: 7. Germline V gene data show CDR1 as GTSNPN and CDR2 as SVGIG (reference sequence). CDR3 loop: CAWRGGQTMNTEAFF. The CDR3 region has the DNA TGTGCCTGGAGAGGGGGACAGACCATGAACACTGAAGCTTTCTTT. Complete variable domain (other parts from reference TRBV30 and TRBJ1-1): SQTIHQWPATLVQPVGSPLSLECTVEGTSNPNLYWYRQAAGRGLQLLFYSVGIGQISSEVPQNLSASRPQDRQFILSSKKLLLSDSGFYLCAWRGGQTMNTEAFFGQGTRLTVV.

The V call is TRBV2, the J call TRBJ1-5; tentative D call: TRBD1 (6 bases). Trimming cost V 4 bases and J 7 bases, with 8 bases left between them. CDR3 length: 12 amino acids. Per the germline V gene, CDR1 is SNHLY and CDR2 is FYNNEI. The CDR3 loop reads CASSGGGQPQHF. CDR3 nucleotides: TGTGCCAGCAGTGGGGGGGGCCAGCCCCAGCATTTT.

This chain uses TRBV6-1 with TRBJ2-5; D unclear. CDR1 is MNHNS and CDR2 is SASEGT in the germline V gene. This CDR3 region has 13 residues. V dropped 1 base and J dropped 2 bases, with 5 bases sitting between them. CDR3 nucleotides: TGTGCCAGCAGTGAAGGTCCGCAAGAGACCCAGTACTTC. Amino acid sequence: CASSEGPQETQYF.

The CDR3 loop reads CASSGKYSNQPQHF. The CDR3 coding sequence is TGTGCCAGCTCGGGCAAGTATAGCAATCAGCCCCAGCATTTT. This chain connects TRBV18 to TRBJ1-5; D ambiguous. Trimming removed 6 bases at V and 0 bases at J, with 9 bases between. The germline gives CDR1 KGHSH, CDR2 LQKENI. This CDR3 spans 14 amino acids. The whole variable domain, remainder taken from reference TRBV18 and TRBJ1-5, is NAGVMQNPRHLVRRRGQEARLRCSPMKGHSHVYWYRQLPEEGLKFMVYLQKENIIDESGMPKERFSAEFPKEGPSILRIQQVVRGDSAAYFCASSGKYSNQPQHFGDGTRLSIL.

The chain employs TRBV9 and TRBJ2-7, with 7 bases matching TRBD1. CDR3 length: 14 amino acids. V gave up 3 bases and J gave up 4 bases; unmatched junction bases: 7. Germline CDR1 and CDR2: SGDLS and YYNGEE. DNA for the CDR3: TGTGCCAGCAGCGAGGGACAGCGCGGGTACGAGCAGTACTTC. Translated, it gives CASSEGQRGYEQYF.

The table lists this clone with a few counts. The chain employs TRBV6-2 or TRBV6-3 and TRBJ2-3; TRBD1 matches 12 bases. Trimming at V came to 6 bases and at J to 0 bases, leaving 13 bases not matched to a gene. Germline V gene lookup returns CDR1 MNHEY and CDR2 SVGEGT. This CDR3 has 19 amino acids. The CDR3 spells CASSPPAGQGASSTDTQYF. The CDR3 nucleotides read TGTGCCAGCAGCCCTCCCGCGGGACAGGGGGCTTCTAGCACAGATACGCAGTATTTT.

The gene calls are TRBV7-9 and TRBJ2-1; TRBD1 agrees at 9 bases. Germline-derived CDR1 and CDR2 are SEHNR and FQNEAQ (reference sequence). V lost 5 bases and J lost 8; bases outside the gene matches: 10. The CDR3 has 15 residues. The CDR3 region is CASSQGQGSVDEQFF. The CDR3 DNA is TGTGCCAGCAGCCAGGGACAGGGATCAGTAGATGAGCAGTTCTTC. Together with reference TRBV7-9 and TRBJ2-1, the CDR3 gives the full variable domain: DTGVSQNPRHKITKRGQNVTFRCDPISEHNRLYWYRQTLGQGPEFLTYFQNEAQLEKSRLLSDRFSAERPKGSFSTLEIQRTEQGDSAMYLCASSQGQGSVDEQFFGPGTRLTVL.

The V call is TRBV28, the J call TRBJ1-2; D call uncertain. The germline V and J ends were trimmed by 3 bases and 8 bases, with 19 bases remaining between them. Germline lookup yields CDR1 MDHEN and CDR2 SYDVKM. This CDR3 spans 15 amino acids. The CDR3 loop is CASSFGEDARYGYTF. CDR3 nucleotide sequence: TGTGCCAGCAGTTTTGGGGAGGACGCCAGGTACGGCTACACCTTC.

This sequence joins TRBV4-3 and TRBJ1-2; 10 nucleotides line up with TRBD1. Unmatched junction bases numbered 5, after V lost 0 bases and J lost 4 bases. The CDR3 totals 16 residues. Germline CDR1 and CDR2: LGHNA and YSLEER. Here the CDR3 reads CASSQDHGTGVYGYTF. CDR3 coding DNA: TGCGCCAGCAGCCAAGATCATGGGACAGGGGTCTATGGCTACACCTTC.

Comments on this clone: Other DNA sequences in this specimen translate into the identical CDR3. The chain joins TRBV7-9 to TRBJ2-3, with D perhaps matching TRBD1 (7 bases). V lost 0 bases and J lost 0, with 10 bases in between. Germline-derived CDR1 and CDR2 are SEHNR and FQNEAQ (reference sequence). The CDR3 consists of 16 residues. CDR3 in DNA: TGTGCCAGCAGCTTAGCGACAGGGACTAGCACAGATACGCAGTATTTT. Translating it yields CASSLATGTSTDTQYF.

This chain connects TRBV14 to TRBJ2-1, with 11 positions matching TRBD2. The CDR3 runs to 19 residues. V was clipped by 1 base and J by 2 bases; unmatched bases: 10. Germline assignment: CDR1 SGHDN and CDR2 FVKESK. The CDR3 here is CASSQVVFSGLAAYNEQFF. The DNA for the CDR3 is TGTGCCAGCAGCCAAGTTGTGTTCTCGGGACTAGCGGCCTACAATGAGCAGTTCTTC. The full variable domain, with the rest looked up from reference TRBV14 and TRBJ2-1, is EAGVTQFPSHSVIEKGQTVTLRCDPISGHDNLYWYRRVMGKEIKFLLHFVKESKQDESGMPNNRFLAERTGGTYSTLKVQPAELEDSGVYFCASSQVVFSGLAAYNEQFFGPGTRLTVL.

This clone was seen just once. The genes are TRBV7-9 and TRBJ2-7; possible D gene TRBD2, 5 bases. The ends were cut back, 5 bases at V and 1 base at J, with 9 bases in the middle. This CDR3 spans 13 amino acids. Germline-derived CDR1 and CDR2 are SEHNR and FQNEAQ (reference sequence). This CDR3 is CASSPGFSYEQYF. In DNA, the CDR3 is TGTGCCAGCAGCCCGGGATTTTCCTACGAGCAGTACTTC.

As concerns this clone: The sample contains more than one DNA sequence encoding this CDR3. The chain employs TRBV5-1 and TRBJ1-5; D not certain. Germline V gives CDR1 SGHRS, CDR2 YFSETQ. The CDR3 contains 14 residues. V was clipped by 2 bases and J by 0 bases, with 6 bases between them. The CDR3 nucleotides are TGCGCCAGCAGCTTCGGAGATAGCAATCAGCCCCAGCATTTT. This translates into CASSFGDSNQPQHF.

This clone was seen only a few times. This sequence joins TRBV10-3 and TRBJ2-7, with D possibly TRBD1 on 7 matching bases. The ends were cut back, 3 bases at V and 5 bases at J, with 14 bases in the middle. The CDR3 sequence is 14 residues long. Germline values: CDR1 ENHRY, CDR2 SYGVKD. The CDR3 DNA is TGTGCCATCAGTGATCCCAGGGGGGTCCACGAGCAGTACTTC. As protein: CAISDPRGVHEQYF.

The rearrangement uses TRBV11-2 and TRBJ2-2, with 12 bases lining up with TRBD2. The germline V gene has CDR1 SGHAT and CDR2 FQNNGV. The CDR3 is 19 residues long. The V gene end was trimmed by 0 bases and the J gene end by 3 bases; junction bases not matched to a gene: 8. The CDR3 is CASSLDLRRLAGDTGELFF. The DNA for the CDR3 is TGTGCCAGCAGCTTAGACCTCCGAAGACTAGCGGGGGACACCGGGGAGCTGTTTTTT.

The V and J genes are TRBV12-3 or TRBV12-4 and TRBJ1-5, with D possibly being TRBD1 (5 bases). V was shortened by 3 bases and J by 7 bases, with 10 bases between the two germline ends. CDR3 size: 13 residues. The CDR3 DNA follows: TGTGCCAGCAGTTTGACGCCAGGGCAGCCCCAGCATTTT. Translated: CASSLTPGQPQHF.